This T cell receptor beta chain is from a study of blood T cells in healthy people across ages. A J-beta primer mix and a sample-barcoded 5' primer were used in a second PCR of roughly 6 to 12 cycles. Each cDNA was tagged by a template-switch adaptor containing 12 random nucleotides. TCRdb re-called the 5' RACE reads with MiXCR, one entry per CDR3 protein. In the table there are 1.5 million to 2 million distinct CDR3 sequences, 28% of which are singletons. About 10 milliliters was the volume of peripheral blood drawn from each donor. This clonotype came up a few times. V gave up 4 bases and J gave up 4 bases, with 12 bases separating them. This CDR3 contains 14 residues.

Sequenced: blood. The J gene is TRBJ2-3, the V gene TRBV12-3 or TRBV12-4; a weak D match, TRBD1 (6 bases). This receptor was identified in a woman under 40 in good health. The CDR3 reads CASSSSAGADTQYF. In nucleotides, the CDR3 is TGTGCCAGCAGTTCAAGCGCAGGGGCAGATACGCAGTATTTT.